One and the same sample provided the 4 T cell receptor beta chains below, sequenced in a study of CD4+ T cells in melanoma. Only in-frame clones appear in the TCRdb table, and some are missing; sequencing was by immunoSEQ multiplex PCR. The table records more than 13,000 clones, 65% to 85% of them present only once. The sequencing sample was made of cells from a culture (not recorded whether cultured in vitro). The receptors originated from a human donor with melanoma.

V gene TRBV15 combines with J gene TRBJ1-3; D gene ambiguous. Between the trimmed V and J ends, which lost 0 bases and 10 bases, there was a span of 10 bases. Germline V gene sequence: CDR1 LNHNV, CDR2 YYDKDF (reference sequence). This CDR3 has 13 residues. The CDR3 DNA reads TGTGCCACCAGCAGAGAACAGCGGACTACCATATATTTT. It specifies CATSREQRTTIYF.

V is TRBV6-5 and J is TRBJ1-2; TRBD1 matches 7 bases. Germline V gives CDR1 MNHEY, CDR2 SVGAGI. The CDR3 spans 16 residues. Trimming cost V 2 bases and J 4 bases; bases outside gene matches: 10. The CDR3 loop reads CASSYTSGTAAYGYTF. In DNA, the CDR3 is TGTGCCAGCAGTTACACCTCCGGGACAGCCGCCTATGGCTACACCTTC.

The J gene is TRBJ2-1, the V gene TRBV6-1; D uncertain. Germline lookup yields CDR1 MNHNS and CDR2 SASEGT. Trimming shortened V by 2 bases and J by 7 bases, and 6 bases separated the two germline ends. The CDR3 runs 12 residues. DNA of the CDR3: TGTGCCAGCAGTGAAAGCTTTAATGAGCAGTTCTTC. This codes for CASSESFNEQFF.

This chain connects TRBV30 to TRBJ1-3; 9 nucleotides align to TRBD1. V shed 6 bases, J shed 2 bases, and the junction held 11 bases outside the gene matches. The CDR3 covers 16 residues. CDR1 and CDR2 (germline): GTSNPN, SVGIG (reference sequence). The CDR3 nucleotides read TGTGCCTGTCCGGGACAGGGAACTGCTGCTGGAAACACCATATATTTT. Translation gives CACPGQGTAAGNTIYF.